The entry that follows covers one T cell receptor beta chain sequence. The data originate from a study of control samples from healthy donors and cancer patients. TCRdb's copy holds only in-frame clones and misses some; the assay was immunoSEQ multiplex PCR. Of 130,000 to 150,000 clones listed, 91% are singletons. With V trimmed by 4 bases and J by 9 bases, 9 bases remained unmatched. The germline CDR1 and CDR2 sequences are SGHRS and YFSETQ. CDR3 length: 15 amino acids. The receptor's source is a man aged 30 to 45 in good health. The chain joins TRBV5-1 to TRBJ2-1; 11 positions agree with TRBD2. Material: blood. CDR3 DNA: TGCGCCAGCAGCGAACTTAGCGGGGGGGCCACTGAGCAGTTCTTC. This translates into CASSELSGGATEQFF.